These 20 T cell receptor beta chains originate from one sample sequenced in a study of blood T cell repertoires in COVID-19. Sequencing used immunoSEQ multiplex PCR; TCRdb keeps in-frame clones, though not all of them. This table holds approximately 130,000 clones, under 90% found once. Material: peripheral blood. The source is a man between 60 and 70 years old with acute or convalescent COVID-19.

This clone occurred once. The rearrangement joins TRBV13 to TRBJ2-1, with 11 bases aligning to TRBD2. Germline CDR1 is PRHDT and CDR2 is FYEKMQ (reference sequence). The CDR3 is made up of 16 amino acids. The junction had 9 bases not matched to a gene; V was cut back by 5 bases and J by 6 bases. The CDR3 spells CASSGAGTSGLNEQFF. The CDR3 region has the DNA TGTGCCAGCAGCGGCGCCGGGACTAGCGGCCTCAATGAGCAGTTCTTC.

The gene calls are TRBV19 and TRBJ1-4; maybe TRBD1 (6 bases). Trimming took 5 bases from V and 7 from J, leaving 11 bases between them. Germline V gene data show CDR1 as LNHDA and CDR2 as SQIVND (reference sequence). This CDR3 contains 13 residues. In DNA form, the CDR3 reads TGTGCCAGTAGTTGGGACATTCGTGAAAAACTGTTTTTT. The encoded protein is CASSWDIREKLFF.

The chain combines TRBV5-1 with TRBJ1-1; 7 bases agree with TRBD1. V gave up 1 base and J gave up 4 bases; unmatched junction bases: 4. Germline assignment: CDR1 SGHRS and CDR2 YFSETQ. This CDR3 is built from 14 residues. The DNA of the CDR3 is TGCGCCAGCAGCTTGAGAGGGGGCGGCACTGAAGCTTTCTTT. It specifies CASSLRGGGTEAFF.

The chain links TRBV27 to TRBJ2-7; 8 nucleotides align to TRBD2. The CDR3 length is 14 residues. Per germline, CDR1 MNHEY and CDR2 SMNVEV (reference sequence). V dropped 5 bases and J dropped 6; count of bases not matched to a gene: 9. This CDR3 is CASSPQRESREQYF. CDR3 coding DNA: TGTGCCAGCAGTCCGCAGCGGGAGTCTCGCGAGCAGTACTTC.

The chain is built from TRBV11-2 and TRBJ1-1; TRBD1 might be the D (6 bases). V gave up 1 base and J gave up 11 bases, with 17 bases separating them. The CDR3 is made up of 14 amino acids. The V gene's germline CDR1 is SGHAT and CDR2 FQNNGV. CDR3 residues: CASSLGGQQADAFF. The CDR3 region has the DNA TGTGCCAGCAGCTTAGGCGGACAGCAAGCAGATGCTTTCTTT.

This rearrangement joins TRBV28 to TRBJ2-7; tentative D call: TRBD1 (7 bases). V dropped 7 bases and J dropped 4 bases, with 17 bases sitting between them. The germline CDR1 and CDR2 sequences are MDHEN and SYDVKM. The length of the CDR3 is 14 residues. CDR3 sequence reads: CASTSGSGGYEQYF. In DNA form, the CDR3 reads TGTGCCAGCACCTCCGGGTCAGGGGGGTACGAGCAGTACTTC.

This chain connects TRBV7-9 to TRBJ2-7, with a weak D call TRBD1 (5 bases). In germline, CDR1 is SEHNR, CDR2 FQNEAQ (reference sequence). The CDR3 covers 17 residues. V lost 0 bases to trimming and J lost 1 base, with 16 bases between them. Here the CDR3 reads CASSLAQGVGRSYEQYF. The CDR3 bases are TGTGCCAGCAGCTTAGCGCAAGGGGTCGGAAGGTCCTACGAGCAGTACTTC. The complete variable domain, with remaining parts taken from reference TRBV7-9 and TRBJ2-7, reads DTGVSQNPRHKITKRGQNVTFRCDPISEHNRLYWYRQTLGQGPEFLTYFQNEAQLEKSRLLSDRFSAERPKGSFSTLEIQRTEQGDSAMYLCASSLAQGVGRSYEQYFGPGTRLTVT.

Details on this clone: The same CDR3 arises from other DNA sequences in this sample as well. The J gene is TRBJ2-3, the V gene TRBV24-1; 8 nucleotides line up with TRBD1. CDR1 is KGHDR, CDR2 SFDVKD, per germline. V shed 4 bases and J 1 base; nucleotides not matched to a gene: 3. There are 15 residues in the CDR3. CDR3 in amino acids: CATSDPTGGTDTQYF. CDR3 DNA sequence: TGTGCCACCAGTGACCCGACAGGGGGCACAGATACGCAGTATTTT.

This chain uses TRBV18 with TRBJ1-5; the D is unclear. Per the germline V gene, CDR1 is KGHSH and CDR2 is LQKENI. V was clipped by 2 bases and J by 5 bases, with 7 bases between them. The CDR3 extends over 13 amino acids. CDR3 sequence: CASSPGRDQPQHF. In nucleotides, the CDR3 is TGTGCCAGCTCACCAGGGAGGGATCAGCCCCAGCATTTT.

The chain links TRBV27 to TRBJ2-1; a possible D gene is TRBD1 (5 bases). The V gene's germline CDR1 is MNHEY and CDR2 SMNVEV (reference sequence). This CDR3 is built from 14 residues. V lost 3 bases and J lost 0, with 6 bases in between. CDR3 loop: CASSFDSSYNEQFF. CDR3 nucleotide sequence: TGTGCCAGCAGTTTTGACAGCTCCTACAATGAGCAGTTCTTC.

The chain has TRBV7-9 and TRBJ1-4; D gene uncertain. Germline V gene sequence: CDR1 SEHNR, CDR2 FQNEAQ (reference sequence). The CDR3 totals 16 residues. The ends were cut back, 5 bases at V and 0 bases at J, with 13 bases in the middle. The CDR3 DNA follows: TGTGCCAGCAGCCGCAGCGAGGATGCAACTAATGAAAAACTGTTTTTT. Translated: CASSRSEDATNEKLFF.

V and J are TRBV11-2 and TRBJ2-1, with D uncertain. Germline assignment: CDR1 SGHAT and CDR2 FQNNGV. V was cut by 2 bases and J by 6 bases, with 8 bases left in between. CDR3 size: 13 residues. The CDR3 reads CASSLISGNEQFF. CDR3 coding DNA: TGTGCCAGCAGCTTAATCTCCGGCAATGAGCAGTTCTTC.

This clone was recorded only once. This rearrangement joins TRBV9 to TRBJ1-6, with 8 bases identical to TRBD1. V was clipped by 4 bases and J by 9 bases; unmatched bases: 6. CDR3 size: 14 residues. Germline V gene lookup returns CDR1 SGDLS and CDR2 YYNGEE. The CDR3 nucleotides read TGTGCCAGCAGCATTCGGACAGGGCCTTCACCCCTCCACTTT. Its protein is CASSIRTGPSPLHF.

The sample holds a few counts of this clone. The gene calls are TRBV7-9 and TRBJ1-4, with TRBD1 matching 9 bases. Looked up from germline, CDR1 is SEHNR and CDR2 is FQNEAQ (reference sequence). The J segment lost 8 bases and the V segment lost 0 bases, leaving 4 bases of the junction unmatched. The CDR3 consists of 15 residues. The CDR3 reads CASSLAQGAYEKLFF. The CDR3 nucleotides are TGTGCCAGCAGCTTAGCACAGGGGGCTTACGAAAAACTGTTTTTT.

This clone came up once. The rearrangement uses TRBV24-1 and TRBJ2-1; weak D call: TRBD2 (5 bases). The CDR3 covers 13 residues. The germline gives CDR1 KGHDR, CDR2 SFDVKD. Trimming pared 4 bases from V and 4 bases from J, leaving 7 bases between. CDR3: CATSEAGYNEQFF. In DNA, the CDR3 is TGTGCCACCAGTGAGGCGGGTTACAATGAGCAGTTCTTC.

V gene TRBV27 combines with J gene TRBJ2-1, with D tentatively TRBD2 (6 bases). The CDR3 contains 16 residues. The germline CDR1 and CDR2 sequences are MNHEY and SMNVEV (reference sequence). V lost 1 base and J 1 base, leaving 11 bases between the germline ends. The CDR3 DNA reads TGTGCCAGCAGTTTATTGCGGGGCCCGTCCTACAATGAGCAGTTCTTC. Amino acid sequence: CASSLLRGPSYNEQFF.

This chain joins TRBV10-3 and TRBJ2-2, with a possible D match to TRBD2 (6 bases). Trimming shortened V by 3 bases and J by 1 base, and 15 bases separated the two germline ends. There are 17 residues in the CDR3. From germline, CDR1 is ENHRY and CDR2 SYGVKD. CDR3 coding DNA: TGTGCCATCAGTGAATCTTCCGGGACTGTGAACACCGGGGAGCTGTTTTTT. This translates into CAISESSGTVNTGELFF.

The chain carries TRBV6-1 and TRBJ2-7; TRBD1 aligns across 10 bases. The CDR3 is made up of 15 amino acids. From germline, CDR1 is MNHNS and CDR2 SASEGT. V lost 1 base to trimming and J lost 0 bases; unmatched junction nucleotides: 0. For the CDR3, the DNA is TGTGCCAGCAGTGAAGGGACAGGGGGCTCCTACGAGCAGTACTTC. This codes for CASSEGTGGSYEQYF.

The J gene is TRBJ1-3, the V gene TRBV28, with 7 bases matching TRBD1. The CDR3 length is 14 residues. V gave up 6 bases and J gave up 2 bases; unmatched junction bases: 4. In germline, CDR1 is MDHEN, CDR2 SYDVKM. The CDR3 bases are TGTGCCAGCAGCGAGACAGGGACTGGAAACACCATATATTTT. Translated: CASSETGTGNTIYF.

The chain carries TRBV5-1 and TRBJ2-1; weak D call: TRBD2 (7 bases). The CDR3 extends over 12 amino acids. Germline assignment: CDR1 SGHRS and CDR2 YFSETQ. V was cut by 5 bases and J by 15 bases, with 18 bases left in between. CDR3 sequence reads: CASSWGAREWFF. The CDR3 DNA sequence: TGCGCCAGCAGTTGGGGGGCGCGGGAGTGGTTCTTC.